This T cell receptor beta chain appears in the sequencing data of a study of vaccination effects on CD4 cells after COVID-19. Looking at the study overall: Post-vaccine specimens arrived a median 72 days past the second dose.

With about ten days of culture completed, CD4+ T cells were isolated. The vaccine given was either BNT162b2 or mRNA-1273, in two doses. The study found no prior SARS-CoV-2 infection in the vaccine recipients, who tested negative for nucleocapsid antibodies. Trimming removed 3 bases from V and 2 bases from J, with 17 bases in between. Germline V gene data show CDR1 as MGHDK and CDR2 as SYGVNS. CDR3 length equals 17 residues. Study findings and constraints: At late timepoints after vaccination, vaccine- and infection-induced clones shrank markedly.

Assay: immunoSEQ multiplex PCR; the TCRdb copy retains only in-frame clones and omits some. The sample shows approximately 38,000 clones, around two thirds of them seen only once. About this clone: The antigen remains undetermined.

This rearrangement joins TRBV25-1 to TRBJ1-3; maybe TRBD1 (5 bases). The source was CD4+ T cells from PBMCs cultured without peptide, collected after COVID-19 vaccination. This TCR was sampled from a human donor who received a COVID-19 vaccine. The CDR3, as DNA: TGTGCCAGCAGTGATAAACACGGGGGAAAAACTGGAAACACCATATATTTT. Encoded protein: CASSDKHGGKTGNTIYF.